This section outlines one T cell receptor beta chain sequence together with its context. Its antigen is still unknown. No clone much larger than this one lies a single base away; base qualities are absent. Adjacent samples consisted of nontumor breast tissue surrounding the tumor. This entry belongs to a study of breast tumors, draining lymph nodes, adjacent tissues (dated by TCRdb to about 2016). About the investigation overall: Breast cancer patients provided tumor, adjacent nontumor tissue and axillary lymph nodes, and the study compared the TCR beta repertoires across these three sources. In human breast cancer, the study set out to evaluate how tumor, surrounding tissue and draining lymph node repertoires relate to one another and whether T cells may move between these sites.

The paper as a whole reports these results and caveats: T-cell repertoire diversity in tumors was found to be lower than in lymph nodes but higher than in nontumor tissue, and preferential V and J gene usage was observed. Tumor and nontumor tissue repertoires were significantly more similar in luminal-like than in basal-like breast cancer. Rather than being directly demonstrated, the conclusion that tumor T cells originate in lymph nodes was presented as consistent with a hypothesis. The data were considered consistent with most tumor T cells being derived from the lymph node and subsequently expanding within tumor tissue.

Sequencing instrument: Illumina HiSeq 2000. Multiplex PCR amplification was used to build the TCR beta chain libraries. High-throughput sequencing was used to analyze the amplified TCR beta chain products. The public reads were reanalyzed by TCRdb: fastp trimming at Q25, MiXCR alignment, in-frame beta chains only. Rows are unified per CDR3 protein, each entry keeping the most common DNA and genes. The sample includes about 14,000 distinct CDR3 sequences, with roughly 57% observed a single time. The ten largest clones take up about half of the sample. Relative to germline, V is 5 bases shorter and J is 8 bases shorter, with 18 bases between their ends. As encoded in the germline V gene (reference sequence), CDR1 is LNHDA while CDR2 is SQIVND. The CDR3 has 14 amino acids, counting the end cysteine and phenylalanine. CDR3 DNA is the only sequence kept; it has 42 bases, read in frame from the first base.

Sequenced input: tumor-adjacent breast tissue. The source is a female donor with breast cancer. Some clones in this sample may be carry-over from other donors' samples. The chain uses TRBV19 and TRBJ1-2; tentative D gene TRBD1, with 5 bases matching. The DNA reads TGTGCCAGTAGTCCCGGGATAACAGGTTACGGCTACACCTTC. It specifies CASSPGITGYGYTF.